The 2 T cell receptor beta chains below all came from one sample that was sequenced in a study of blood T cell repertoires in COVID-19. Sequencing used immunoSEQ multiplex PCR; TCRdb keeps in-frame clones, though not all of them. The sample has roughly 70,000 clones; 76% are singletons. Sequenced: peripheral blood. The receptors come from a man aged 55 to 70 with COVID-19, enrolled during active disease.

This sequence joins TRBV6-4 and TRBJ1-2; tentative D call: TRBD1 (6 bases). Germline CDR1 MRHNA, CDR2 SNTAGT. V shed 1 base and J shed 1 base, with 13 bases lying between them. There are 16 residues in the CDR3. The CDR3 DNA is TGTGCCAGCAGTGACTGGACAGTGATTTATAACTATGGCTACACCTTC. Translating it yields CASSDWTVIYNYGYTF.

The chain uses TRBV7-9 and TRBJ2-1; perhaps TRBD1 as D (6 bases). Germline lookup yields CDR1 SEHNR and CDR2 FQNEAQ (reference sequence). This CDR3 is built from 14 residues. V dropped 11 bases and J dropped 10 bases, with 24 bases sitting between them. Here the CDR3 reads CAGERGTSTGEQFF. CDR3 coding DNA: TGTGCCGGGGAGCGAGGCACCTCTACAGGGGAGCAGTTCTTC.